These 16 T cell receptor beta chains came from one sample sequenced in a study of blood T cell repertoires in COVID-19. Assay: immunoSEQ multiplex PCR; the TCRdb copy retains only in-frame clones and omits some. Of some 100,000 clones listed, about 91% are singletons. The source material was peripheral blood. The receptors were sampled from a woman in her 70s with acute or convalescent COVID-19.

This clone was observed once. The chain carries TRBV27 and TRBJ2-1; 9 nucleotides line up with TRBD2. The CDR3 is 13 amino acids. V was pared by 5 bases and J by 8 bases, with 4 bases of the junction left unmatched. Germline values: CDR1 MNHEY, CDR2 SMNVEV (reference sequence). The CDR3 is CASSRLAGYEQFF. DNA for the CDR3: TGTGCCAGCAGTCGCCTAGCGGGGTATGAGCAGTTCTTC.

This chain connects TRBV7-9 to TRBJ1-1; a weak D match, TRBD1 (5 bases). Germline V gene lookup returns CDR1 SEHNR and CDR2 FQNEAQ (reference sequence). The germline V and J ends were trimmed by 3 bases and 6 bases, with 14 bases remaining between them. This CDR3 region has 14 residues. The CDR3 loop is CASSFPGSPSEAFF. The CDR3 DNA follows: TGTGCCAGCAGCTTTCCAGGGTCCCCCTCTGAAGCTTTCTTT.

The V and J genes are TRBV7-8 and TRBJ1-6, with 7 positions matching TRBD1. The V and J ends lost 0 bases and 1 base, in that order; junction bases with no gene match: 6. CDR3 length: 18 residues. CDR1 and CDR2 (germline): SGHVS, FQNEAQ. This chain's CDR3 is CASSLADRVESYNSPLHF. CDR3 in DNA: TGTGCCAGCAGCTTAGCTGACAGGGTAGAGTCCTATAATTCACCCCTCCACTTT.

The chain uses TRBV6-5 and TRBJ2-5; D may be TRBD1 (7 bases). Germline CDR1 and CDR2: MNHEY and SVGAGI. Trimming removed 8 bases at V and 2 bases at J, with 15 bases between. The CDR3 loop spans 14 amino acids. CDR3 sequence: CASEGGGPQETQYF. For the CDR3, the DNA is TGTGCCAGCGAAGGAGGGGGCCCTCAAGAGACCCAGTACTTC.

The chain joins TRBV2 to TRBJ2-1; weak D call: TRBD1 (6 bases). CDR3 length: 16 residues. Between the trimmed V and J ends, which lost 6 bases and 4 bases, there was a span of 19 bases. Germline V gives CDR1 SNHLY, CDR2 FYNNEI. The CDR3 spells CASSKHAGEKYNEQFF. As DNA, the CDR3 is TGTGCCAGCAGCAAGCACGCAGGGGAAAAATACAATGAGCAGTTCTTC.

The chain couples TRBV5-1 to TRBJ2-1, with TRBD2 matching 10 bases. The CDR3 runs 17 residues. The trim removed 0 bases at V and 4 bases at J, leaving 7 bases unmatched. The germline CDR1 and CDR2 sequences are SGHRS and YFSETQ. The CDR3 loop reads CASSLVSSGRGYNEQFF. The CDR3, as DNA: TGCGCCAGCAGCTTGGTATCTAGCGGGAGAGGTTACAATGAGCAGTTCTTC.

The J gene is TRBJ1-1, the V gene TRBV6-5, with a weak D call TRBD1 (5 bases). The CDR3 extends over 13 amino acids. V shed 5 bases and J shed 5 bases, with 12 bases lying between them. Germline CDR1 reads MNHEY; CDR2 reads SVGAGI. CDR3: CASSTIQGTEAFF. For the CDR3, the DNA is TGTGCCAGCAGTACTATCCAGGGTACTGAAGCTTTCTTT.

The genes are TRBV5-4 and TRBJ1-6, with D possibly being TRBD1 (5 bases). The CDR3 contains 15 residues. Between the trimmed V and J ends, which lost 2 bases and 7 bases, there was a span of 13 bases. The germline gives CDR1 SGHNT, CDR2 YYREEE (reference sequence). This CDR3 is CASSLGSGQNSPLHF. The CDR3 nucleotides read TGTGCCAGCAGCTTAGGTTCAGGGCAGAATTCACCCCTCCACTTT.

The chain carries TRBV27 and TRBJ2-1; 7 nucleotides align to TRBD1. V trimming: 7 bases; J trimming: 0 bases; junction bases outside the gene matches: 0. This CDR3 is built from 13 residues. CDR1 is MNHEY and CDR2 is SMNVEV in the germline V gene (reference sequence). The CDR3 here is CASNRGSYNEQFF. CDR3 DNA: TGTGCCAGCAACAGGGGCTCCTACAATGAGCAGTTCTTC.

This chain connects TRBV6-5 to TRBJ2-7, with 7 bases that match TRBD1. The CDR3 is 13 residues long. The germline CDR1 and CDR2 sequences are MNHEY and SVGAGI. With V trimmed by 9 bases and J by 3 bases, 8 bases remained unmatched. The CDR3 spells CARGTEPFYEQYF. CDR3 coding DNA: TGTGCCAGAGGGACAGAACCATTCTACGAGCAGTACTTC.

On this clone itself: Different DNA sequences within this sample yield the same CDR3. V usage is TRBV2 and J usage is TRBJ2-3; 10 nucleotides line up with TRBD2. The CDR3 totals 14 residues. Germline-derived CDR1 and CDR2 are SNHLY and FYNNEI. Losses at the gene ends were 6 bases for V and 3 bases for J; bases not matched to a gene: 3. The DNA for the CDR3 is TGTGCCAGCAGACTAGCGGGGAGTACAGATACGCAGTATTTT. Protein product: CASRLAGSTDTQYF.

The CDR3: CASSKGSGGEETSNEQFF. Written as DNA, the CDR3 is TGTGCCAGCAGCAAAGGCTCGGGGGGAGAGGAGACCAGCAATGAGCAGTTCTTC. The chain joins TRBV21-1 to TRBJ2-1; the DNA was not compared with TRBD2, the D call given in the table. TRBV21-1 is designated a pseudogene. This CDR3 spans 18 amino acids.

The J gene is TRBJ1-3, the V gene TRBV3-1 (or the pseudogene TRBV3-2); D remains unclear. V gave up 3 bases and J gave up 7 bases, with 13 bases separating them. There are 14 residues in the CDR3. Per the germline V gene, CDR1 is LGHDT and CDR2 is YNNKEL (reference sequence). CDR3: CASSHHRDANTIYF. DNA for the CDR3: TGTGCCAGCAGCCACCACCGAGATGCGAACACCATATATTTT.

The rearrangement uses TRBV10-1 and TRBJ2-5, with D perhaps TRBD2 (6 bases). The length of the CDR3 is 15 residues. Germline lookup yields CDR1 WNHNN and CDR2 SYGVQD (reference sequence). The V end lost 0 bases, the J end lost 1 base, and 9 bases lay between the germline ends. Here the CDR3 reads CASSESTGGQETQYF. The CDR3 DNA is TGCGCCAGCAGTGAGTCGACCGGGGGCCAAGAGACCCAGTACTTC.

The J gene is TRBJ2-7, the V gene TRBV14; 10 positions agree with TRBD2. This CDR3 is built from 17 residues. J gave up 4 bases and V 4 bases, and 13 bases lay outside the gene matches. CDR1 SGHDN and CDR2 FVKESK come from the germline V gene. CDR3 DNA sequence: TGTGCCAGCAGCCCGCGCGTACTAGCGGGATTATCTTACGAGCAGTACTTC. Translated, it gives CASSPRVLAGLSYEQYF.

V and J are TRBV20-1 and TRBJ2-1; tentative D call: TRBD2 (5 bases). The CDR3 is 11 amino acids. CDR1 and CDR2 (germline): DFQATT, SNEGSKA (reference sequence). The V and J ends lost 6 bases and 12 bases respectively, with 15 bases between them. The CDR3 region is CSAKDFRGQFF. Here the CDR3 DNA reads TGCAGTGCAAAGGACTTCCGGGGGCAGTTCTTC.